This T cell receptor (beta chain) was recorded in a study of blood T cells in healthy people across ages. Study results and caveats: Measured against age, TCR beta diversity per million T cells decreased in a roughly linear manner. Both naive CD4+ cell counts and diversity were greater in long-lived donors than in aged donors.

The draw of peripheral blood yielded ten milliliters from each donor. The authors isolated at least 6.5 million PBMCs per sample. In this sample, this clonotype turned up once. Its antigen is undetermined. Together with a sample-barcoded 5' primer, a J-beta primer mix was included in a second PCR lasting about 6 to 11 cycles. TCRdb re-derived calls from the 5' RACE reads in MiXCR, one entry per CDR3 protein. There are roughly 680,000 distinct CDR3 sequences in the sample; roughly 20% occur only once, and roughly 3.9% lies in the top ten. The ends were cut back, 0 bases at V and 0 bases at J, with 12 bases in the middle. Germline CDR1 SQVTM, CDR2 ANQGSEA. The CDR3 has 16 residues.

The TCR comes from a man between 65 and 85 years old in good health. The chain employs TRBV29-1 and TRBJ2-1; D is possibly TRBD1 (5 bases). The sample was blood. The CDR3 DNA reads as TGCAGCGTTGAAGATCCTCGAGACAGCTCCTACAATGAGCAGTTCTTC. This sequence encodes CSVEDPRDSSYNEQFF.